Reported below is one T cell receptor beta chain. What it recognizes is unknown. Expressed TCRB transcripts were sequenced because the isolated RNA had all been reverse transcribed beforehand. The method was immunoSEQ multiplex PCR; TCRdb's version includes in-frame clones alone and lacks a portion of them. The sample lists almost 350,000 clones; roughly 8% were seen once. The sample belongs to a study of beta chain features in type 1 diabetes. The study, taken as a whole, reports: VDJ junctions sequenced from type 1 diabetes patients showed fewer insertions and more deletions. Sequencing the cDNA could make cells with high TCR expression show up more than they should.

The CDR3 length is 14 residues. CDR1 SGHKS and CDR2 YYEKEE come from the germline V gene (reference sequence). V was clipped by 2 bases and J by 8 bases, with 14 bases between them. The chain employs TRBV5-5 and TRBJ2-1; perhaps TRBD1 as D (6 bases). Sequencing used central memory CD4+ T cells from blood. The sequence derives from a woman younger than 30 in good health. This chain's CDR3 is CASSFQGKWDEQFF. CDR3 nucleotides: TGTGCCAGCAGCTTTCAGGGGAAGTGGGATGAGCAGTTCTTC.